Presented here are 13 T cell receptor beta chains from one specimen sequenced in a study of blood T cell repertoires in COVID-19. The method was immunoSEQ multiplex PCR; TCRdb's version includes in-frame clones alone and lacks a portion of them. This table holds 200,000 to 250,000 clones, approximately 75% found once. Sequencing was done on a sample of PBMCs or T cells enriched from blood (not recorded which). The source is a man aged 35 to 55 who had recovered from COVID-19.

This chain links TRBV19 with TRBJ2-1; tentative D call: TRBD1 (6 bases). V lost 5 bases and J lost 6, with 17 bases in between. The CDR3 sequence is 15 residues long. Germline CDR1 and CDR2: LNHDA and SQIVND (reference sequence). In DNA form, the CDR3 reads TGTGCCAGTAGTCGCCCATCAGGGGTGCGCAATGAGCAGTTCTTC. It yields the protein CASSRPSGVRNEQFF.

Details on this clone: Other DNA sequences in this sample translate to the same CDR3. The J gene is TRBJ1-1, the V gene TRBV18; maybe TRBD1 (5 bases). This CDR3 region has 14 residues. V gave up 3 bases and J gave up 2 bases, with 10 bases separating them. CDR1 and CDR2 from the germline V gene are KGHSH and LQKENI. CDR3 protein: CASSPSQGNTEAFF. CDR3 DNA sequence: TGTGCCAGCTCACCTAGCCAGGGAAACACTGAAGCTTTCTTT. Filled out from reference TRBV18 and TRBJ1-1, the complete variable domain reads NAGVMQNPRHLVRRRGQEARLRCSPMKGHSHVYWYRQLPEEGLKFMVYLQKENIIDESGMPKERFSAEFPKEGPSILRIQQVVRGDSAAYFCASSPSQGNTEAFFGQGTRLTVV.

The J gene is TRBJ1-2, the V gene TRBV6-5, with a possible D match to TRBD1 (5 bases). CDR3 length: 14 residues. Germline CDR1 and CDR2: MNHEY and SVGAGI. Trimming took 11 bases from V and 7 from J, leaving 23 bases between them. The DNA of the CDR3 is TGTGCCGGACACTACCCTCAACCCCCCTGTGGCTACACCTTC. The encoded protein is CAGHYPQPPCGYTF.

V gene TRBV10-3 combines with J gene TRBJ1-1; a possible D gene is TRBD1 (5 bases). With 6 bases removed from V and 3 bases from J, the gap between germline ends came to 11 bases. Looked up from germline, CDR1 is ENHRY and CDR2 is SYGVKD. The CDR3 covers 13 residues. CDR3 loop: CAIRGREDTEAFF. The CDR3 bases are TGTGCCATCAGAGGCAGGGAGGACACTGAAGCTTTCTTT.

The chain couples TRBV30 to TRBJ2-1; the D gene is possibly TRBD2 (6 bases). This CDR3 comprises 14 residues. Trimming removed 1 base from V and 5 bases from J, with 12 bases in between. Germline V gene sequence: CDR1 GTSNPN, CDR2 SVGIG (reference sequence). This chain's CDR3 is CAWSGDLSNNEQFF. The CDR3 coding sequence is TGTGCCTGGAGTGGGGACTTATCGAACAATGAGCAGTTCTTC.

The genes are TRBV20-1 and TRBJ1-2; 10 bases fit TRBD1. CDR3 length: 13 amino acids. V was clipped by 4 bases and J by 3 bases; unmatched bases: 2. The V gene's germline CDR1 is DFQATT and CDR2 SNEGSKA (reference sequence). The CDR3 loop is CSAIDRGHYGYTF. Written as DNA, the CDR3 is TGCAGTGCTATTGACAGGGGGCACTATGGCTACACCTTC.

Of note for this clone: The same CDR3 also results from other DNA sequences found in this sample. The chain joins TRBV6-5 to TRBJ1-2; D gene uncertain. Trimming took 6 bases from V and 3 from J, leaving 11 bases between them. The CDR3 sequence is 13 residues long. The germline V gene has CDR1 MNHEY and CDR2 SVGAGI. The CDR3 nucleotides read TGTGCCAGCAGACAGACGGGATACTATGGCTACACCTTC. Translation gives CASRQTGYYGYTF.

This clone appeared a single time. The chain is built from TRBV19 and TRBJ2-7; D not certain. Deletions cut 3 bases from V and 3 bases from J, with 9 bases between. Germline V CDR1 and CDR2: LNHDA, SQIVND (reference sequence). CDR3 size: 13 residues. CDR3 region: CASSMNRDYEQYF. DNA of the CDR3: TGTGCCAGTAGTATGAACAGAGACTACGAGCAGTACTTC.

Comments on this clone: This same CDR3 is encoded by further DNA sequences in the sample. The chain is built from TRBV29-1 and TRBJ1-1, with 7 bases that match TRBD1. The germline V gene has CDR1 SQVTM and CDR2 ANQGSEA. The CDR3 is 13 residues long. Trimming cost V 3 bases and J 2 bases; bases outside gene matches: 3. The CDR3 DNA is TGCAGCGTTGACAGGGGGAGAAACACTGAAGCTTTCTTT. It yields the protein CSVDRGRNTEAFF.

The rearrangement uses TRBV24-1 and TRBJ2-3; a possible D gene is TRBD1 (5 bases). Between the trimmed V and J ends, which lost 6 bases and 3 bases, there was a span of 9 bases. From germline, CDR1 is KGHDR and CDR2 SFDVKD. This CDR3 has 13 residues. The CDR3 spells CATSPKGTDTQYF. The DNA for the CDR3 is TGTGCCACCAGTCCGAAGGGGACAGATACGCAGTATTTT.

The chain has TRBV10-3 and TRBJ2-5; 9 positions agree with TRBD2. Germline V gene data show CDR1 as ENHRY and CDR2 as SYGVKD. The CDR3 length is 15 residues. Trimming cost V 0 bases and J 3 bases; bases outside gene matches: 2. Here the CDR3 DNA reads TGTGCCATCAGTGAGTCCCGGACTAGCGAAGAGACCCAGTACTTC. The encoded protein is CAISESRTSEETQYF.

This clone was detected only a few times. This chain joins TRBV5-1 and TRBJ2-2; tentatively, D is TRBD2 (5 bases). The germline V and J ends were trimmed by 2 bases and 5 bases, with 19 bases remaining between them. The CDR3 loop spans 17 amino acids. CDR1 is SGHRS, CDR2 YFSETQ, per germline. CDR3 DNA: TGCGCCAGCAGCTTAGGTTCCCAGAGGGCGGCGACCGGGGAGCTGTTTTTT. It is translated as CASSLGSQRAATGELFF.

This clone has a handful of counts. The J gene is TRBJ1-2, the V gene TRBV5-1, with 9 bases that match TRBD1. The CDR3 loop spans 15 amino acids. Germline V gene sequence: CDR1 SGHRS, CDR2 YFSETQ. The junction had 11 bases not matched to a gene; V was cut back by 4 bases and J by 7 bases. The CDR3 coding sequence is TGCGCCAGCAGCCCTCAGACAGGGGGTAACGGTGGCTACACCTTC. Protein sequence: CASSPQTGGNGGYTF.